These T cell receptor beta chains were read from a single sample in a study of regulatory T cells in long-lasting Graves disease. Using its own MiXCR run on the multiplex PCR reads, TCRdb lists one record per CDR3 protein. The sample lists roughly 700,000 distinct CDR3 sequences; 25% to 30% were seen once. Source: peripheral blood mononuclear cells (PBMCs), taken when the disease was refractory, from a patient treated with antithyroid drugs. The receptors stem from a female donor with Graves disease. CDR3s include the opening cysteine and the closing phenylalanine or tryptophan. D genes are given only for firm matches. Not every row has a clone size; where given, it reads once, few, many or a size class.

v_call	clone_size	j_call	d_call	cdr3_nt	cdr3_aa
TRBV7-2	NA	TRBJ1-4	TRBD1	TGTGCCAGCAGCTTTTGGACAGGGGGCTTCAACGAAAAACTGTTTTTT	CASSFWTGGFNEKLFF
TRBV7-2	NA	TRBJ2-5	TRBD2	TGTGCCAGCAGCACTAGCGGGTTCGGGGGGACCCAGTACTTC	CASSTSGFGGTQYF
TRBV18	NA	TRBJ2-4	TRBD1	TGTGCCAGCTCACCGACAGGGACGGAGAACATTCAGTACTTC	CASSPTGTENIQYF
TRBV30	few	TRBJ1-2	NA	TGTGCCTGGATGTCTCAGAGCTATGGCTACACCTTC	CAWMSQSYGYTF
TRBV29-1	NA	TRBJ1-4	NA	TGCAGCGTTGGGCAGATAACTAATGAAAAACTGTTTTTT	CSVGQITNEKLFF
TRBV2	few	TRBJ2-7	TRBD2	TGTGCCAGCAGTGGGTCGGGACTAGCGGGAAGGGAGCAGTACTTC	CASSGSGLAGREQYF
TRBV6-2/TRBV6-3	NA	TRBJ2-5	TRBD2	TGTGCCAGCAGTTATTTTTCGAAAACTAGACTAGCGGGAAGTCAAGAGACCCAGTACTTC	CASSYFSKTRLAGSQETQYF
TRBV15	few	TRBJ2-7	NA	TGTGCCACCAGCAGTCCGGGCAGGGTTAACGAGCAGTACTTC	CATSSPGRVNEQYF
TRBV7-9	few	TRBJ1-2	NA	TGTGCCAGCAGCTTAAGTGCGAGGTTCAACTATGGCTACACCTTC	CASSLSARFNYGYTF
TRBV28	many	TRBJ2-5	NA	TGTGCCAGCAGTTTTGGGGGAACTGTAGGGACCCAGTACTTC	CASSFGGTVGTQYF
TRBV6-1	NA	TRBJ2-5	NA	TGTGCCAGCAGCCCCCGGGACGGAACCCAAGAGACCCAGTACTTC	CASSPRDGTQETQYF
TRBV15	NA	TRBJ1-2	TRBD1	TGTGCCACCAGCAGAGATGCCACAGGGGGGTATGGCTACACCTTC	CATSRDATGGYGYTF
TRBV19	NA	TRBJ2-1	NA	TGTGCCAGTAGTATAGGTGGGGTAAGCTACAATGAGCAGTTCTTC	CASSIGGVSYNEQFF
TRBV20-1	NA	TRBJ2-5	NA	TGCAGTGCTAGGCCTCTGGAGCGGCAGCAAGAGACCCAGTACTTC	CSARPLERQQETQYF
TRBV28	few	TRBJ1-3	TRBD1	TGTGCCAGCAGTTCACCTCCGGGACAGCACTCTGGAAACACCATATATTTT	CASSSPPGQHSGNTIYF
TRBV20-1	few	TRBJ2-5	NA	TGCAGTGCTTCGACAGGGAGGCAAGAGACCCAGTACTTC	CSASTGRQETQYF
TRBV18	NA	TRBJ2-5	NA	TGTGCCAGCTCACCGACAGTGACGGAAACAGAGACCCAGTACTTC	CASSPTVTETETQYF
TRBV29-1	NA	TRBJ2-5	TRBD1	TGCAGCGCGGGACAGGGAAAAGAGACCCAGTACTTC	CSAGQGKETQYF
TRBV5-1	NA	TRBJ1-5	NA	TGCGCCAGCAGCTTGAACGGGGTCGGGCGGCCCCAGCATTTT	CASSLNGVGRPQHF
TRBV12-3/TRBV12-4	NA	TRBJ2-3	NA	TGTGCCAGCAGTCCACAACTAGGAACTAGCACAGATACGCAGTATTTT	CASSPQLGTSTDTQYF
TRBV2	few	TRBJ1-1	NA	TGTGCCAGCATTTCAGGGATTACTGAAGCTTTCTTT	CASISGITEAFF
TRBV4-2	NA	TRBJ1-4	TRBD1	TGTGCCAGCAGCCCCGAGGGACAGGGGCACTCAACTAATGAAAAACTGTTTTTT	CASSPEGQGHSTNEKLFF
TRBV20-1	NA	TRBJ2-5	TRBD2	TGCAGTGCTACGGGACTAGCGGGACGGGGGGAGACCCAGTACTTC	CSATGLAGRGETQYF
TRBV7-2	NA	TRBJ2-5	NA	TGTGCCAGCAGCTTAGTAGGGGGGGGCCAGCACTTC	CASSLVGGGQHF
TRBV28	many	TRBJ2-5	TRBD2	TGTGCCAGCAGTTTTGTTTGGCCGCGGACTAGCGGGAAAGAGACCCAGTACTTC	CASSFVWPRTSGKETQYF
TRBV20-1	few	TRBJ2-5	TRBD2	TGCAGTGCATCGCGGCGAGCGGGAGAAGAGACCCAGTACTTC	CSASRRAGEETQYF
TRBV28	many	TRBJ2-5	NA	TGTGCCAGCAGTTTCGGTGGGGAGACCCAGTACTTC	CASSFGGETQYF
TRBV19	NA	TRBJ2-7	NA	TGTGCCAGTAGTCCCGTTGAGGGTCTAAGCTTCGAGCAGTACTTC	CASSPVEGLSFEQYF
TRBV6-1	once	TRBJ1-4	NA	TGTGTCAGCAGCCCTAATACAGGCGGGCTGGCAACTAATGAAAAACTGTTTTTT	CVSSPNTGGLATNEKLFF
TRBV29-1	NA	TRBJ1-1	TRBD1	TGCAGCGCCCGAGAGGCAGGGGGCAACACTGAAGCTTTCTTT	CSAREAGGNTEAFF
TRBV10-3	NA	TRBJ2-7	NA	TGTGCCATCAGTGAGGAACGGAGAAACGAGCAGTACTTC	CAISEERRNEQYF
TRBV29-1	NA	TRBJ1-1	TRBD1	TGCAGCGGTGAACAGGGGTCGAACACTGAAGCTTTCTTT	CSGEQGSNTEAFF
TRBV18	NA	TRBJ1-4	NA	TGTGCCAGCTCACCTCGATTCGGGGAGGAAAAACTGTTTTTT	CASSPRFGEEKLFF
TRBV10-1	few	TRBJ2-5	NA	TGCGCCAGCAGCGAGGGGGTGGAAGAGACCCAGTACTTC	CASSEGVEETQYF
TRBV12-3/TRBV12-4	few	TRBJ2-6	NA	TGTGCCAGCAGTTTAGCGGGGAAATTTTCTGGGGCCAACGTCCTGACTTTC	CASSLAGKFSGANVLTF
TRBV5-1	once	TRBJ1-4	NA	TGCGCCAGCAGCACCGAGGGGGGGCCGAATGAAAAACTGTTTTTT	CASSTEGGPNEKLFF
TRBV6-5	NA	TRBJ2-5	NA	TGTGCCAGCAGTTACTCGATTACTACAATCCAAGAGACCCAGTACTTC	CASSYSITTIQETQYF
TRBV2	many	TRBJ2-2	NA	TGTGCCAGCAAGCGGAGCGGGGAGCTGTTTTTT	CASKRSGELFF
TRBV13	NA	TRBJ1-2	TRBD1	TGTGCCAGCAGCTTACCCGGGCAGGGGGCCCTCTATGGCTACACCTTC	CASSLPGQGALYGYTF
TRBV12-3/TRBV12-4	NA	TRBJ1-2	NA	TGTGCCAGCAGTTTAGATCGGATCTCTGGGGGCTACACCTTC	CASSLDRISGGYTF
TRBV6-5	few	TRBJ1-4	NA	TGTGCCAGCAGTTACTCTTTCGGGGGAAATAATGAAAAACTGTTTTTT	CASSYSFGGNNEKLFF
TRBV6-1	NA	TRBJ1-3	TRBD1	TGTGCCAGCAGCTCGGGCAGGGGGCCTGGAAACACCATATATTTT	CASSSGRGPGNTIYF
TRBV7-2	many	TRBJ1-1	NA	TGTGCCAGCACGGGACGACACGGGGGAGCTTTCTTT	CASTGRHGGAFF
TRBV20-1	NA	TRBJ1-2	NA	TGCAGTGCCAATCTCGCCGGGGAGAAAGGGGGCTATGGCTACACCTTC	CSANLAGEKGGYGYTF
TRBV11-1	many	TRBJ1-6	NA	TGTGCCAGCAGCACCGGACAGAATTCACCCCTCCACTTT	CASSTGQNSPLHF
TRBV11-2	NA	TRBJ1-1	NA	TGTGCCAGCAGCTTTGGTCACGGCACTGAAGCTTTCTTT	CASSFGHGTEAFF